The clone carrying this T cell receptor beta chain was counted between two and nine times. The antigen remains undetermined. The sample originates from a study of cytomegalovirus exposure and HLA in healthy donors. Study conclusions and caveats: Accurate HLA-A and HLA-B prediction from TCR beta sequences was reported for most subjects. Trimming of TCR beta V- and J-genes showed a link, identified in a later analysis, to a missense DCLRE1C variant. Association with HLA alleles at 0.05 false discovery rate was found for roughly 17,000 TCR beta sequences in a later analysis.

PCR involved 60 Vbeta and 13 Jbeta primers. The method was immunoSEQ multiplex PCR; TCRdb's version includes in-frame clones alone and lacks a portion of them. The sample lists approximately 210,000 clones; around 75% were seen once. Trimming cost V 4 bases and J 5 bases, with 15 bases left between them. Germline lookup yields CDR1 SGDLS and CDR2 YYNGEE. This CDR3 is built from 14 residues. Sequencing was done on a sample of PBMCs. This TCR was sampled from a male donor in good health and CMV-seropositive. This chain links TRBV9 with TRBJ1-1; D remains ambiguous. The CDR3 nucleotides are TGTGCCAGCAGCCCTACCTCGAGGCTGACTGAAGCTTTCTTT. This encodes CASSPTSRLTEAFF.